The present TCR beta chain was sequenced within a study of T cells in Graves' hyperthyroidism and ophthalmopathy. Regarding this clonotype: Its cognate antigen is unknown.

Diagnostic decisions used clinical symptoms, serum thyroxine and TRAb, thyroid ultrasound and orbital computed tomography. Study-wide results and caveats: In simple terms, a model built on 13 V-J features told ophthalmopathy apart from stable hyperthyroidism. Blood shared most expanded thyroid clonotypes above 0.001.

Amplified TCR beta CDR3 regions derived from RNA transcripts. First-round RT-PCR of the TCR CDR3 relied on the HTBI primer set. One entry per CDR3 protein, called by TCRdb with MiXCR from the multiplex PCR reads. The sample lists roughly 99,000 distinct CDR3 sequences, about a sixth occurring once. Sequencing was carried out using blood. The receptor was isolated from a woman aged 45 to 65 with Graves' hyperthyroidism.

Here the CDR3 reads CATSDGGQPRIGEQFF. For the CDR3, the DNA is TGTGCCACCAGTGACGGGGGACAACCCCGGATCGGTGAGCAGTTCTTC. The rearrangement uses TRBV24-1 and TRBJ2-1; TRBD1 or TRBD2 may be the D gene (6 bases each). The germline gives CDR1 KGHDR, CDR2 SFDVKD. V was trimmed by 4 bases and J by 9 bases, leaving 21 bases between them. There are 16 residues in the CDR3.